This TCR beta chain was obtained from a study of patients and donors after allogeneic stem cell transplantation. Each CDR3 protein gets one entry after TCRdb re-called the RT-PCR reads with MiXCR. The sample records some 160,000 distinct CDR3 sequences, 20% to 25% being singletons. Trimming cost V 6 bases and J 5 bases; bases outside gene matches: 8. CDR1 is DFQATT and CDR2 is SNEGSKA in the germline V gene (reference sequence). This CDR3 is built from 13 residues. The specimen sequenced was blood, either unsorted or a sorted T cell fraction (not recorded which). V is TRBV20-1 and J is TRBJ2-7, with TRBD1 matching over 9 bases. This receptor was taken from a human donor who was either an allogeneic HSCT recipient or a stem cell or donor lymphocyte infusion donor (not recorded which). It is not recorded whose cells these are; they may come from a transplant donor. CDR3 amino acids: CSAPGTGSHEQYF. The CDR3 coding sequence is TGCAGTGCCCCCGGGACAGGGAGCCACGAGCAGTACTTC.